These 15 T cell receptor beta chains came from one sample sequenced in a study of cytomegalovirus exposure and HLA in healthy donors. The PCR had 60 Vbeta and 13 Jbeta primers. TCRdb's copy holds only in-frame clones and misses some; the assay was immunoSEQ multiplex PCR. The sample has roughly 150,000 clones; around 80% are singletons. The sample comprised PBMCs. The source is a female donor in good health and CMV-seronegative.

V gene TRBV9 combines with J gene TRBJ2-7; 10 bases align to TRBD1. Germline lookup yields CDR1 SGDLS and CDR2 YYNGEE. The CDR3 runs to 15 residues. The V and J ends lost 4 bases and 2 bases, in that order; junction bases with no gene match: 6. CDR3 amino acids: CASSRQGAETYEQYF. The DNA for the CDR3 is TGTGCCAGCAGCCGACAGGGGGCCGAGACCTACGAGCAGTACTTC.

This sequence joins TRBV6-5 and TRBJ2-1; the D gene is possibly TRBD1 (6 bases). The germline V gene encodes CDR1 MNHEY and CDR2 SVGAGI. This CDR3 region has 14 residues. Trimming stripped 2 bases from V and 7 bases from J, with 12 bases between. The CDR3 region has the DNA TGTGCCAGCAGTTACCAGGACAGCTATAATGAGCAGTTCTTC. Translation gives CASSYQDSYNEQFF.

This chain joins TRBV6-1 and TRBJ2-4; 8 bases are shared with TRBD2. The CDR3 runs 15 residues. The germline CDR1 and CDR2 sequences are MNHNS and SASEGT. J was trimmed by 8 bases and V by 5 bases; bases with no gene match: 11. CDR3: CASSPPRGGGDIQYF. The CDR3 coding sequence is TGTGCCAGCAGTCCCCCCCGGGGGGGCGGGGACATTCAGTACTTC.

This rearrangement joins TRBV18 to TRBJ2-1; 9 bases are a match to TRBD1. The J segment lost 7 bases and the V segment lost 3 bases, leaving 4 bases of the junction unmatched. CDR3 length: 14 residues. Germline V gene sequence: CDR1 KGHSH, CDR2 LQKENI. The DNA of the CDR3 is TGTGCCAGCTCACCCGGGACAGGGTCGAATGAGCAGTTCTTC. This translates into CASSPGTGSNEQFF.

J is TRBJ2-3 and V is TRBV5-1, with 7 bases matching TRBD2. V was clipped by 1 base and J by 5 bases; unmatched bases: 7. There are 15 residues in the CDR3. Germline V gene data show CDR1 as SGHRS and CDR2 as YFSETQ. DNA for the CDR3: TGCGCCAGCAGCTTGCGACGGGAGGAAATAGATACGCAGTATTTT. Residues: CASSLRREEIDTQYF.

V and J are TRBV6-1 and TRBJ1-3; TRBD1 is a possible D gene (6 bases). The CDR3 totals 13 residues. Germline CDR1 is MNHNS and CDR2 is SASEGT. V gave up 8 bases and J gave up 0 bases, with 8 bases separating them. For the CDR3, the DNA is TGTGCCAGCCGGACAGCCTCTGGAAACACCATATATTTT. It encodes CASRTASGNTIYF.

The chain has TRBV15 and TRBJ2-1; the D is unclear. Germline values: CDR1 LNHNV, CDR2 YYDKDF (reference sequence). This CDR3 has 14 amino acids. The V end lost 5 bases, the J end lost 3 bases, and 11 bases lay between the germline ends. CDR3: CATSLSRFYNEQFF. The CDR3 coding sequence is TGTGCCACCAGCTTAAGCCGATTCTACAATGAGCAGTTCTTC. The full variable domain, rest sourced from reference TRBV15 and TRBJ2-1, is DAMVIQNPRYQVTQFGKPVTLSCSQTLNHNVMYWYQQKSSQAPKLLFHYYDKDFNNEADTPDNFQSRRPNTSFCFLDIRSPGLGDTAMYLCATSLSRFYNEQFFGPGTRLTVL.

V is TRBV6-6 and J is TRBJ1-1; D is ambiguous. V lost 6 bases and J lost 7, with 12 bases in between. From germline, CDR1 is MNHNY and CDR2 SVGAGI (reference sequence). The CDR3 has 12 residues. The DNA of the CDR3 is TGTGCCAGCAGGCCCACTAGCAGTGAAGCTTTCTTT. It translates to CASRPTSSEAFF.

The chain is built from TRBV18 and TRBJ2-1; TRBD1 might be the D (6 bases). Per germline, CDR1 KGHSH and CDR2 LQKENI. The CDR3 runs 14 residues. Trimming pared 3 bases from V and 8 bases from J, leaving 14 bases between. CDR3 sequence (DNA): TGTGCCAGCTCACCCTTCAACAGGGCCCATGAGCAGTTCTTC. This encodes CASSPFNRAHEQFF.

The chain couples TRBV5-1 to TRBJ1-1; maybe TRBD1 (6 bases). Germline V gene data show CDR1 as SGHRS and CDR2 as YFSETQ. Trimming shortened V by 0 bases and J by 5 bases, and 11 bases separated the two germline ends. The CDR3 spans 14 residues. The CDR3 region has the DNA TGCGCCAGCAGCTTGGCCTTAAGGGGGACTGAAGCTTTCTTT. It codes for CASSLALRGTEAFF.

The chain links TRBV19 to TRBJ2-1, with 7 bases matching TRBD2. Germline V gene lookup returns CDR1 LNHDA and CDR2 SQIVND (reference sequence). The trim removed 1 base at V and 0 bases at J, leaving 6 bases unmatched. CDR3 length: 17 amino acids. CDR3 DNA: TGTGCCAGTAGTATAGTTGGGGGAGGGGTCTCCTACAATGAGCAGTTCTTC. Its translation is CASSIVGGGVSYNEQFF.

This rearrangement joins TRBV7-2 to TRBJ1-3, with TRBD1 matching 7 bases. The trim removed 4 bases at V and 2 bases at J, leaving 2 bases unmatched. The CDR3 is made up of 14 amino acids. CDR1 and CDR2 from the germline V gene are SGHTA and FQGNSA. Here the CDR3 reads CASSSTGTGNTIYF. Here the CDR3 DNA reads TGTGCCAGCAGCTCGACAGGGACTGGAAACACCATATATTTT. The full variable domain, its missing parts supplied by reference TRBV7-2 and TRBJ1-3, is GAGVSQSPSNKVTEKGKDVELRCDPISGHTALYWYRQSLGQGLEFLIYFQGNSAPDKSGLPSDRFSAERTGGSVSTLTIQRTQQEDSAVYLCASSSTGTGNTIYFGEGSWLTVV.

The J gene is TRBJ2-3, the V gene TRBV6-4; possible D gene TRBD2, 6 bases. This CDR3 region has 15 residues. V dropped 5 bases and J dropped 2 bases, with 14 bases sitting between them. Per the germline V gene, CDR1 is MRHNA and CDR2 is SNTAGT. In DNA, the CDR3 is TGTGCCAGCAGTACCGGGCGGGGCCCCACAGATACGCAGTATTTT. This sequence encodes CASSTGRGPTDTQYF.

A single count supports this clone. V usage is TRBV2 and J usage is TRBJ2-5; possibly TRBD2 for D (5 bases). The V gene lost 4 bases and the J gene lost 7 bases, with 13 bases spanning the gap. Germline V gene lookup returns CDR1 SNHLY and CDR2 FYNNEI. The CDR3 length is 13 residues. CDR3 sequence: CASSVEAVWTQYF. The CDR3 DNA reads TGTGCCAGCAGTGTGGAAGCGGTTTGGACCCAGTACTTC.

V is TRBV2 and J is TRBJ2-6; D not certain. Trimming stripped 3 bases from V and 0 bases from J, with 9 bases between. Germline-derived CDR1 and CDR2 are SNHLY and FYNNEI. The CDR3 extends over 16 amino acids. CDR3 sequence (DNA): TGTGCCAGCAGTGAGAGGAGATACTCTGGGGCCAACGTCCTGACTTTC. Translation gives CASSERRYSGANVLTF. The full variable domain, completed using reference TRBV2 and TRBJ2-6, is EPEVTQTPSHQVTQMGQEVILRCVPISNHLYFYWYRQILGQKVEFLVSFYNNEISEKSEIFDDQFSVERPDGSNFTLKIRSTKLEDSAMYFCASSERRYSGANVLTFGAGSRLTVL.